This entry lists 16 T cell receptor beta chains sequenced from one sample in a study of blood T cell repertoires in COVID-19. The method was immunoSEQ multiplex PCR; TCRdb's version includes in-frame clones alone and lacks a portion of them. The repertoire holds roughly 400,000 clones, with over 75% as singletons. Specimen: peripheral blood. The receptors were sampled from a woman aged 55 to 70 with COVID-19, enrolled during active disease.

The V call is TRBV5-8, the J call TRBJ1-4, with D possibly matching TRBD1 (5 bases). Trimming pared 2 bases from V and 5 bases from J, leaving 13 bases between. Germline V gene lookup returns CDR1 SGHTS and CDR2 YDEGEE. The length of the CDR3 is 15 residues. The CDR3 nucleotides are TGTGCCAGCAGCTTTCGACAGTCATACAATGAAAAACTGTTTTTT. Protein: CASSFRQSYNEKLFF.

CDR3 DNA sequence: TGCGCCAGCAGCTTGGACAGGGCCCGCACAGATACGCAGTATTTT. This sequence encodes CASSLDRARTDTQYF. This chain uses TRBV5-1 with TRBJ2-3, with D perhaps TRBD1 (6 bases). CDR3 length: 15 amino acids. V was clipped by 0 bases and J by 1 base, with 9 bases between them. The germline V gene encodes CDR1 SGHRS and CDR2 YFSETQ. The variable domain in full, with the rest retrieved from reference TRBV5-1 and TRBJ2-3, is KAGVTQTPRYLIKTRGQQVTLSCSPISGHRSVSWYQQTPGQGLQFLFEYFSETQRNKGNFPGRFSGRQFSNSRSEMNVSTLELGDSALYLCASSLDRARTDTQYFGPGTRLTVL.

The chain combines TRBV5-1 with TRBJ1-2; TRBD1 matches at 8 bases. Germline assignment: CDR1 SGHRS and CDR2 YFSETQ. With V trimmed by 4 bases and J by 3 bases, 8 bases remained unmatched. CDR3 length: 15 amino acids. The CDR3 sequence: CASSNPTGDYYGYTF. CDR3 nucleotides: TGCGCCAGCAGCAACCCGACAGGGGATTACTATGGCTACACCTTC.

The CDR3 spells CASRPTGGVYEQYF. The CDR3, as DNA: TGTGCCAGCAGGCCGACAGGGGGCGTCTACGAGCAGTACTTC. The chain couples TRBV6-5 to TRBJ2-7, with 10 bases lining up with TRBD1. Germline V lookup: CDR1 MNHEY, CDR2 SVGAGI. CDR3 length: 14 amino acids. V was pared by 6 bases and J by 3 bases, with 5 bases of the junction left unmatched.

The CDR3 coding sequence is TGTGCCAGCAGCCTCGGAAACCCGACGGGGAACTATGGCTACACCTTC. Its translation is CASSLGNPTGNYGYTF. This sequence joins TRBV4-2 and TRBJ1-2, with D unclear. Germline lookup yields CDR1 LGHNA and CDR2 YNFKEQ. V lost 4 bases, J lost 2 bases, and 17 bases lay in between. The CDR3 contains 16 residues.

The V and J genes are TRBV5-1 and TRBJ1-4; D is ambiguous. Looked up from germline, CDR1 is SGHRS and CDR2 is YFSETQ. V gave up 6 bases and J gave up 3 bases, with 9 bases separating them. This CDR3 is 13 amino acids long. The CDR3 region is CASMSTPNEKLFF. Here the CDR3 DNA reads TGCGCCAGCATGAGTACCCCTAATGAAAAACTGTTTTTT.

This sequence joins TRBV18 and TRBJ1-2, with 9 bases that match TRBD1. Germline assignment: CDR1 KGHSH and CDR2 LQKENI. Trimming took 1 base from V and 6 from J; bases not matched to a gene: 3. The CDR3 is made up of 14 amino acids. The CDR3 loop is CASSPQGQGHGYTF. As DNA, the CDR3 is TGTGCCAGCTCACCACAGGGACAGGGCCATGGCTACACCTTC.

J is TRBJ1-1 and V is TRBV18, with 7 positions matching TRBD1. Germline assignment: CDR1 KGHSH and CDR2 LQKENI. Germline trimming cut 4 bases from V and 5 bases from J; bases unmatched to any gene: 7. This CDR3 is built from 14 residues. The CDR3 spells CASSLTRGRTEAFF. In nucleotides, the CDR3 is TGTGCCAGCTCACTTACAAGGGGGCGGACTGAAGCTTTCTTT.

The chain has TRBV5-4 and TRBJ1-6; D unresolved. V lost 4 bases to trimming and J lost 5 bases, with 13 bases between them. The CDR3 is 15 amino acids. From germline, CDR1 is SGHNT and CDR2 YYREEE (reference sequence). In nucleotides, the CDR3 is TGTGCCAGCAGCCCCACCGCCAGCGATAATTCACCCCTCCACTTT. Protein sequence: CASSPTASDNSPLHF.

The rearrangement uses TRBV18 and TRBJ1-5; TRBD1 might be the D (5 bases). The CDR3 length is 12 residues. Germline-derived CDR1 and CDR2 are KGHSH and LQKENI. Trimming shortened V by 3 bases and J by 9 bases, and 9 bases separated the two germline ends. As DNA, the CDR3 is TGTGCCAGCTCACCCGCGGGGGGGCCCCAGCATTTT. Its translation is CASSPAGGPQHF.

The chain combines TRBV6-6 with TRBJ1-2; D not resolved. V was clipped by 4 bases and J by 6 bases, with 21 bases between them. Germline CDR1 is MNHNY and CDR2 is SVGAGI (reference sequence). The CDR3 has 16 amino acids. The CDR3, as DNA: TGTGCCAGCAGTTCGTCTCCGCGGCAGACTTCCCATGGCTACACCTTC. Amino acids: CASSSSPRQTSHGYTF.

This chain uses TRBV6-6 with TRBJ1-3; D remains unclear. CDR1 and CDR2 (germline): MNHNY, SVGAGI (reference sequence). V lost 2 bases to trimming and J lost 0 bases, with 5 bases between them. CDR3 length equals 14 residues. In DNA, the CDR3 is TGTGCCAGCAGTTACATACTCTCTGGAAACACCATATATTTT. Translation: CASSYILSGNTIYF.

The chain links TRBV28 to TRBJ1-2, with 7 bases aligning to TRBD1. The germline V gene has CDR1 MDHEN and CDR2 SYDVKM. Trimming cost V 6 bases and J 5 bases; bases outside gene matches: 12. This CDR3 region has 15 residues. CDR3 in amino acids: CASRPDRRYNYGYTF. The CDR3 bases are TGTGCCAGCAGACCGGACAGGCGATATAATTATGGCTACACCTTC.

The V and J genes are TRBV18 and TRBJ1-2, with D perhaps matching TRBD1 (5 bases). This CDR3 comprises 15 residues. The ends were cut back, 3 bases at V and 4 bases at J, with 15 bases in the middle. In germline, CDR1 is KGHSH, CDR2 LQKENI. The chain's CDR3 is CASSPQGSGSYGYTF. The CDR3 coding sequence is TGTGCCAGCTCACCCCAGGGATCCGGGAGCTATGGCTACACCTTC.

The chain employs TRBV5-1 and TRBJ1-1, with 7 positions matching TRBD1. Germline V gene lookup returns CDR1 SGHRS and CDR2 YFSETQ. V shed 4 bases and J 1 base; nucleotides not matched to a gene: 4. The CDR3 runs to 14 residues. CDR3 bases: TGCGCCAGCAGCAGACAGGGTGCGAACACTGAAGCTTTCTTT. Translating it yields CASSRQGANTEAFF. Complete variable domain (other parts from reference TRBV5-1 and TRBJ1-1): KAGVTQTPRYLIKTRGQQVTLSCSPISGHRSVSWYQQTPGQGLQFLFEYFSETQRNKGNFPGRFSGRQFSNSRSEMNVSTLELGDSALYLCASSRQGANTEAFFGQGTRLTVV.

A single count supports this clone. The chain combines TRBV6-5 with TRBJ2-7; 7 bases are shared with TRBD1. V gave up 2 bases and J gave up 3 bases; unmatched junction bases: 4. Germline CDR1 MNHEY, CDR2 SVGAGI. There are 14 residues in the CDR3. For the CDR3, the DNA is TGTGCCAGCAGTTACACCTGGGACAGCTACGAGCAGTACTTC. This sequence encodes CASSYTWDSYEQYF.